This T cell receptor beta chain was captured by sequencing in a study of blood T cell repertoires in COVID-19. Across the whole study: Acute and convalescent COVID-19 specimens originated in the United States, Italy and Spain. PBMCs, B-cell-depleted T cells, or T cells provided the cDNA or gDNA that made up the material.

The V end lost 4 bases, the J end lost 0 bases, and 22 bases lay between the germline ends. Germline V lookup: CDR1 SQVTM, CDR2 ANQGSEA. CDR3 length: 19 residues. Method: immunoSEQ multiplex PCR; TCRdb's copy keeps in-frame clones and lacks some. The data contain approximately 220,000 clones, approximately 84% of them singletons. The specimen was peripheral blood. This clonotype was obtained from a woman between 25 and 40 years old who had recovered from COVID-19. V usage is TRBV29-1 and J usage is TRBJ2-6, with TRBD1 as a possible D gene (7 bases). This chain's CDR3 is CSVGLGGTVEHSGANVLTF. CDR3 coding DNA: TGCAGCGTTGGGCTCGGCGGGACAGTTGAGCACTCTGGGGCCAACGTCCTGACTTTC.